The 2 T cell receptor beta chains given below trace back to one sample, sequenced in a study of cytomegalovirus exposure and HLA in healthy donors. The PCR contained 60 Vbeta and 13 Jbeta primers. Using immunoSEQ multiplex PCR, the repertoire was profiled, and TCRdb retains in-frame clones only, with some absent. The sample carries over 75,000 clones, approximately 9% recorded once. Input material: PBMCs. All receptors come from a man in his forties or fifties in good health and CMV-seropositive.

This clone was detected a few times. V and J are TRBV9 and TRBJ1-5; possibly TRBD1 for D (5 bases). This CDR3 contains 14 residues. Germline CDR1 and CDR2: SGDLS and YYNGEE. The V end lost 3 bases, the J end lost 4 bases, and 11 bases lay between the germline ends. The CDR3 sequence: CASSAQGWNQPQHF. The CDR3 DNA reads TGTGCCAGCAGCGCCCAGGGTTGGAATCAGCCCCAGCATTTT.

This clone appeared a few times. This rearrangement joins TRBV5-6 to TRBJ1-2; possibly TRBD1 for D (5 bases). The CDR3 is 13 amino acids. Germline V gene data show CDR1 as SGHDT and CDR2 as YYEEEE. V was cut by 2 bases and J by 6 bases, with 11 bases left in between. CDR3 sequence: CASSFGGSHGYTF. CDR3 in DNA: TGTGCCAGCAGCTTTGGGGGGAGCCATGGCTACACCTTC.